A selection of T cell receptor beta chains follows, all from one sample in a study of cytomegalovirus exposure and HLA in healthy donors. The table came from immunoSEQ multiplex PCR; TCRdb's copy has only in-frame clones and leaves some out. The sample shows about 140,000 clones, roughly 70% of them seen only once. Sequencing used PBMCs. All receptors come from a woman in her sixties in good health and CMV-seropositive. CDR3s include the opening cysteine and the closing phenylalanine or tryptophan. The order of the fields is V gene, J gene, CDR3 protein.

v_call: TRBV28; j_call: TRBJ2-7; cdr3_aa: CASIGRLTYEQYF
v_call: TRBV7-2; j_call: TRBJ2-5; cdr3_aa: CASSLGSGSRRETQYF
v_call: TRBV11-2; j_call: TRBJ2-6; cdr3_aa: CASSSQVVGANVLTF
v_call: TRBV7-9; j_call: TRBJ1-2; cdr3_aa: CASSLAGQGVYGYTF
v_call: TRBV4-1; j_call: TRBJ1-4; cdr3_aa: CASSQAGVPNEKLFF
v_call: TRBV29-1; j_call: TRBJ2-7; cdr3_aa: CSAVVAGMGGQYF
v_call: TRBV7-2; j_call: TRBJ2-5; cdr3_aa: CASSFFRTGGETQYF
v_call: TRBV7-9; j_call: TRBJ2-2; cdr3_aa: CASSSGTATGELFF
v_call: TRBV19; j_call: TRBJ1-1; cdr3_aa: CASSLTGLLGAEAFF
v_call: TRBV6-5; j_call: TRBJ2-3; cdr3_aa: CASSWGGSTDTQYF
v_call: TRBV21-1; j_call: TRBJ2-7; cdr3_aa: CASSPGQSSYEQYF
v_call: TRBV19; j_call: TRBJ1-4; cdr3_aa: CASSTETGKSEKLFF